This T cell receptor beta chain was captured by sequencing in a study of monozygotic twins with inflammatory bowel disease. General observations from the study: It was not supported that a single strong signal or clonotype was associated with IBD.

On this clonotype: Its antigen is still unknown.

Germline lookup yields CDR1 MDHEN and CDR2 SYDVKM. The CDR3 totals 14 residues. The quantity of total RNA per TCR library was 3,000 to 4,500 ng. TCRdb reprocessed the 5' RACE reads, keeping one entry per CDR3 protein, no DNA. The clone table shows some 450,000 distinct CDR3 sequences, with the ten largest holding 2.4%. Donors each contributed one blood sample measuring under 3 ml. This chain connects TRBV28 to TRBJ2-7; no DNA is available, so the TRBD2 call from TCRdb remains unchecked. The sequence came from a human donor with ulcerative colitis or Crohn's disease, or a healthy co-twin of an affected twin (not recorded which). Input material: blood. Here the CDR3 reads CASEGTSGGYEQYF. Together with reference TRBV28 and TRBJ2-7, the CDR3 gives the full variable domain: DVKVTQSSRYLVKRTGEKVFLECVQDMDHENMFWYRQDPGLGLRLIYFSYDVKMKEKGDIPEGYSVSREKKERFSLILESASTNQTSMYLCASEGTSGGYEQYFGPGTRLTVT.